This T cell receptor beta chain was captured by sequencing in a study of blood T cell repertoires in COVID-19. In the study overall: Collection of acute and convalescent COVID-19 samples took place in the United States, Italy and Spain.

Seattle's cohort entered during active infection and was followed longitudinally. This CDR3 is built from 18 residues. This clone appeared a single time. Generated by immunoSEQ multiplex PCR, the TCRdb table keeps only in-frame clones and is missing some. This table has about 400,000 clones, 86% appearing once. V usage is TRBV21-1 and J usage is TRBJ1-5; the table's D call, TRBD1, has no DNA check behind it. TRBV21-1 is termed a pseudogene. The sequenced material came from peripheral blood. This sequence originates from a woman aged 55-70 years with COVID-19, enrolled during active disease. The chain's CDR3 is CASSKVRDREWSNQPQHF. DNA of the CDR3: TGTGCCAGCAGCAAAGTCCGGGACAGGGAGTGGAGCAATCAGCCCCAGCATTTT.